Below, 5 T cell receptor beta chains from the same sample are listed, as sequenced in a study of shared clonotypes between healthy human individuals. Repertoires were generated with immunoSEQ multiplex PCR, while TCRdb's copy carries only in-frame clones and drops some. The sample carries 2 million to 2.5 million clones, about 90% recorded once. Sequenced: naive CD4+ T cells from PBMCs. This sample's subset: CD45RA+ positively selected. These receptors all stem from a man younger than 35 in good health. Some clones in this sample may be carry-over from other donors' samples.

The rearrangement uses TRBV6-6 and TRBJ1-1, with TRBD1 matching over 7 bases. Germline trimming cut 10 bases from V and 1 base from J; bases unmatched to any gene: 15. The length of the CDR3 is 16 residues. Germline CDR1 reads MNHNY; CDR2 reads SVGAGI (reference sequence). Written as DNA, the CDR3 is TGTGCCATATGGGACAGCCCGGGGGGGACGAACACTGAAGCTTTCTTT. It yields the protein CAIWDSPGGTNTEAFF.

This chain joins TRBV2 and TRBJ2-1, with D perhaps matching TRBD1 (6 bases). V lost 11 bases and J 1 base, leaving 12 bases between the germline ends. Germline V gene lookup returns CDR1 SNHLY and CDR2 FYNNEI. CDR3 size: 13 residues. For the CDR3, the DNA is TGTGCCTGCGCAGGGGATTCCTACAATGAGCAGTTCTTC. It specifies CACAGDSYNEQFF.

The chain is built from TRBV10-3 and TRBJ2-1, with TRBD1 matching 8 bases. The CDR3 spans 15 residues. Germline CDR1 and CDR2: ENHRY and SYGVKD. V lost 6 bases to trimming and J lost 2 bases; unmatched junction nucleotides: 6. CDR3 residues: CAISRQGLAYNEQFF. The DNA of the CDR3 is TGTGCCATCAGCCGACAGGGGTTGGCCTACAATGAGCAGTTCTTC.

The chain joins TRBV19 to TRBJ1-2; D call uncertain. In germline, CDR1 is LNHDA, CDR2 SQIVND (reference sequence). The CDR3 is 8 amino acids. The CDR3 region is CGNYGYTF. In DNA form, the CDR3 reads TGTGGCAACTATGGCTACACCTTC.

This clone was detected only once. V and J are TRBV25-1 and TRBJ2-1; unclear D gene. The germline gives CDR1 MGHDK, CDR2 SYGVNS. This CDR3 is 16 amino acids long. Trimming cost V 2 bases and J 6 bases, with 17 bases left between them. The CDR3 is CASSEVGAPSGNEQFF. The CDR3 region has the DNA TGTGCCAGCAGTGAAGTGGGCGCGCCCTCGGGCAATGAGCAGTTCTTC.